This record covers a single T cell receptor (beta chain). The antigen is unknown. Trimming stripped 0 bases from V and 5 bases from J, with 8 bases between. The CDR3 has 15 residues. Germline V gene sequence: CDR1 MNHEY, CDR2 SVGAGI. 13 Jbeta primers and 60 Vbeta primers were used for the PCR. Profiling relied on immunoSEQ multiplex PCR, and the TCRdb table lists in-frame clones only, not all of them. The table includes approximately 53,000 clones, around 70% detected once. This entry is derived from a study of cytomegalovirus exposure and HLA in healthy donors. Overall study results and limits: Earlier analysis found most TCR beta V segments productive about 90% or about 30% of the time. Cytomegalovirus-associated status was assigned to about 180 TCR beta chains. When analyzed later, a missense DCLRE1C variant was found to be linked to TCR beta V- and J-gene trimming. In a later analysis, productive TCRs from donors in an Asian-associated ancestry cluster reportedly carried fewer N-insertions than the cohort mean.

Sequencing used PBMCs. This TCR derives from a woman aged 50 to 60 in good health and CMV-seronegative. V gene TRBV6-5 combines with J gene TRBJ1-6, with D unclear. The DNA of the CDR3 is TGTGCCAGCAGTTACTCTTTCCAGAATAATTCACCCCTCCACTTT. Encoded protein: CASSYSFQNNSPLHF.